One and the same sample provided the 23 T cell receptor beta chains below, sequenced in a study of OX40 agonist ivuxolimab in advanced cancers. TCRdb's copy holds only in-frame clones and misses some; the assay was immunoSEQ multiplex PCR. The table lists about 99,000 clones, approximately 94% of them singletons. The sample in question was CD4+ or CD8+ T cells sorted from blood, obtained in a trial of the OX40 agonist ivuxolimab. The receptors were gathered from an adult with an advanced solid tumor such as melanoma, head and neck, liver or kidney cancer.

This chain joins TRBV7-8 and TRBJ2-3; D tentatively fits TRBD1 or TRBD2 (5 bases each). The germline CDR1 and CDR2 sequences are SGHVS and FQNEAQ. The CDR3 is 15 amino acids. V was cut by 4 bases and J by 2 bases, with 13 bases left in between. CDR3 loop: CASSSKGRITDTQYF. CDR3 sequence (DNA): TGTGCCAGCAGCTCTAAGGGACGAATCACAGATACGCAGTATTTT.

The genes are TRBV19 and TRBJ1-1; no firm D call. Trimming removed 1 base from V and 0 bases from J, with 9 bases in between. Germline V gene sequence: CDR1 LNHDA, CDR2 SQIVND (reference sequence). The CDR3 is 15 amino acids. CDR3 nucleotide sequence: TGTGCCAGTAGTATAGCAGCGACACTGAACACTGAAGCTTTCTTT. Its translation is CASSIAATLNTEAFF.

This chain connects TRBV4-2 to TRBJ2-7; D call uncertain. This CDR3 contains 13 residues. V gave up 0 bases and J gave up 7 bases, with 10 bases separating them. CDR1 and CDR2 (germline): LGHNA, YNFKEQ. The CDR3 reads CASSQDLESEQYF. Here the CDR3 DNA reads TGTGCCAGCAGCCAAGATTTAGAATCGGAGCAGTACTTC.

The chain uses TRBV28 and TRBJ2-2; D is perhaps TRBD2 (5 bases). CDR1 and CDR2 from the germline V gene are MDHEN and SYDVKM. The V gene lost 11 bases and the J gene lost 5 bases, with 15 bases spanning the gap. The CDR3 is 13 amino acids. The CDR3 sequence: CAGGLLETGELFF. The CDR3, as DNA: TGTGCCGGAGGACTTTTGGAAACCGGGGAGCTGTTTTTT.

The chain's CDR3 is CASSLLSSGRYTGELFF. The CDR3 region has the DNA TGTGCCAGCAGTTTATTATCTAGCGGGAGGTACACCGGGGAGCTGTTTTTT. V gene TRBV28 combines with J gene TRBJ2-2; 11 bases match TRBD2. Trimming cost V 1 base and J 3 bases; bases outside gene matches: 4. Germline V gene lookup returns CDR1 MDHEN and CDR2 SYDVKM. This CDR3 has 17 amino acids.

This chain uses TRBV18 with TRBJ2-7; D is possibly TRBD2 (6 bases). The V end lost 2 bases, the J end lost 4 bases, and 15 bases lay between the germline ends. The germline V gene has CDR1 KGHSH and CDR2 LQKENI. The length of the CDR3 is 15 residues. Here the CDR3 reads CASSPAPGLLYEQYF. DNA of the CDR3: TGTGCCAGCTCACCAGCTCCGGGACTCCTTTACGAGCAGTACTTC.

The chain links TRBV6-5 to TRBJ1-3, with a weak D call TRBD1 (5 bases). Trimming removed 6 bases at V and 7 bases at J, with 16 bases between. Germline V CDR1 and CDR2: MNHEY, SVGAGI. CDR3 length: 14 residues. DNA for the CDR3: TGTGCCAGCAGCCAACCCGGGGGGACGAACACCATATATTTT. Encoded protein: CASSQPGGTNTIYF.

The CDR3 DNA follows: TGTGCTAGTGGTCTCTCATGGGACAGTCGCACAGATACGCAGTATTTT. Encoded protein: CASGLSWDSRTDTQYF. The chain has TRBV12-5 and TRBJ2-3; 7 bases agree with TRBD1. The CDR3 is 16 amino acids. V was clipped by 5 bases and J by 1 base; unmatched bases: 9. Germline CDR1 and CDR2: LGHNT and FRNRAP.

CDR3 sequence: CASSLVAGMGQAGELFF. The CDR3 region has the DNA TGTGCCAGCAGCTTAGTGGCGGGAATGGGTCAGGCCGGGGAGCTGTTTTTT. This sequence joins TRBV7-3 and TRBJ2-2, with D perhaps TRBD2 (6 bases). V was pared by 2 bases and J by 6 bases, with 19 bases between. Germline assignment: CDR1 SGHTA and CDR2 FQGTGA. The CDR3 extends over 17 amino acids.

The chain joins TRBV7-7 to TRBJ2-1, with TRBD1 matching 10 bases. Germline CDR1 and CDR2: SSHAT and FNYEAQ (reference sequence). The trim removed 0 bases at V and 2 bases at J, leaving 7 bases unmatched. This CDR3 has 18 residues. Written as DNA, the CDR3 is TGTGCCAGCAGCTTAGCCCCGACAGGGGGCCGGACCTACAATGAGCAGTTCTTC. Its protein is CASSLAPTGGRTYNEQFF.

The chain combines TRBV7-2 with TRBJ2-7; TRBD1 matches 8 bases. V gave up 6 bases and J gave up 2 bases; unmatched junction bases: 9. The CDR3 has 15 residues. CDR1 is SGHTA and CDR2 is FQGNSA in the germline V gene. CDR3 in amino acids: CASRPGQGPAYEQYF. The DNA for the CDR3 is TGTGCCAGCAGACCCGGACAGGGACCAGCCTACGAGCAGTACTTC.

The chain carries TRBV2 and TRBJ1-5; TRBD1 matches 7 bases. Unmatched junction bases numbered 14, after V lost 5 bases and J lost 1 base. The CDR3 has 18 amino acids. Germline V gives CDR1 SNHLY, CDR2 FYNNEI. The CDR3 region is CASSSDREMSNSNQPQHF. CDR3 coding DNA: TGTGCCAGCAGTTCCGACAGGGAAATGAGTAACAGCAATCAGCCCCAGCATTTT.

The CDR3 DNA is TGTGCCAGCAGTTTGTACAGGGGGCGAGATACGCAGTATTTT. This codes for CASSLYRGRDTQYF. The chain joins TRBV27 to TRBJ2-3; 9 bases map to TRBD1. CDR3 size: 14 residues. The J segment lost 5 bases and the V segment lost 3 bases, leaving 3 bases of the junction unmatched. The V gene's germline CDR1 is MNHEY and CDR2 SMNVEV (reference sequence).

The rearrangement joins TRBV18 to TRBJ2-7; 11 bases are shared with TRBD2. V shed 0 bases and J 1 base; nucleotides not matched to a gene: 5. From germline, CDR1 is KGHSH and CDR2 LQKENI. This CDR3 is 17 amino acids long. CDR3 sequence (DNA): TGTGCCAGCTCACCACCACTAGCGGGGGACCCATCCTACGAGCAGTACTTC. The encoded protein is CASSPPLAGDPSYEQYF.

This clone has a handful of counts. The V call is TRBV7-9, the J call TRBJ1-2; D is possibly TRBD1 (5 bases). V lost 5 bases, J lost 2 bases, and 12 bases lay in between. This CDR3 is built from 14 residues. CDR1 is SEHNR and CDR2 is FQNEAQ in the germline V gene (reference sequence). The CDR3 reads CASSPTDSNYGYTF. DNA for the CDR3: TGTGCCAGCAGCCCGACCGACAGCAACTATGGCTACACCTTC.

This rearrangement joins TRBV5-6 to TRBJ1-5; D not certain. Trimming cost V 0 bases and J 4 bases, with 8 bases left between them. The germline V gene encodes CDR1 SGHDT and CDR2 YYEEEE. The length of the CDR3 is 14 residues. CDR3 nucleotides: TGTGCCAGCAGCTTGGCTCGGGGAAATCAGCCCCAGCATTTT. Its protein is CASSLARGNQPQHF.

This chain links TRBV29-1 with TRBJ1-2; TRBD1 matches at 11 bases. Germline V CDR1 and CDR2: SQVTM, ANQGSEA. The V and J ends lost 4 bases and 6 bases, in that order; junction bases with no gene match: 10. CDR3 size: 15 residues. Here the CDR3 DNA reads TGCAGCGTTGTAGAACCGGGACAGGGGGTTGATGGCTACACCTTC. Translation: CSVVEPGQGVDGYTF.

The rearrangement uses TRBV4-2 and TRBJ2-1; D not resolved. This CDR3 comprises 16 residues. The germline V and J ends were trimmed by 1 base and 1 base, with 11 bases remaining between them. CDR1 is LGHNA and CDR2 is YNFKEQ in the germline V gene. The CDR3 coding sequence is TGTGCCAGCAGCCAAGTCTTAGGCGATTCCTACAATGAGCAGTTCTTC. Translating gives CASSQVLGDSYNEQFF.

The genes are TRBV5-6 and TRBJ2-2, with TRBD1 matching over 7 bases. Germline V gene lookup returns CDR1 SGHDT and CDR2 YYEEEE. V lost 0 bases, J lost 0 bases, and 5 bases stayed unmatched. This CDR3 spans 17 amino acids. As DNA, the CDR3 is TGTGCCAGCAGCTTGGGGACAGGAATCGCGAACACCGGGGAGCTGTTTTTT. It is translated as CASSLGTGIANTGELFF.

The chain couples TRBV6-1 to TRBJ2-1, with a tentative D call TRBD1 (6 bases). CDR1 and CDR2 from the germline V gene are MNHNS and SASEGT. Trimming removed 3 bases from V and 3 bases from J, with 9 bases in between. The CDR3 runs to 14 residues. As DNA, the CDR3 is TGTGCCAGCAGTGACAGGGGTTTCTACAATGAGCAGTTCTTC. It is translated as CASSDRGFYNEQFF.

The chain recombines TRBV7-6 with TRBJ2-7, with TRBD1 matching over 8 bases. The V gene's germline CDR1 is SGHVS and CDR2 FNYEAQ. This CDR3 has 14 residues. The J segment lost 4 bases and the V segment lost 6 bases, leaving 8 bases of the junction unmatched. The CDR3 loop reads CASSPGQGGYEQYF. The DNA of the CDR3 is TGTGCCAGCAGTCCTGGACAGGGCGGTTACGAGCAGTACTTC.

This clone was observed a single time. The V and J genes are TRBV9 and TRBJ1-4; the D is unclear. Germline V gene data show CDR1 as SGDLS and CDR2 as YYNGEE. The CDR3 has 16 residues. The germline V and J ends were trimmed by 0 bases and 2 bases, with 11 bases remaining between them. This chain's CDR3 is CASSVGVGPTNEKLFF. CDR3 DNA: TGTGCCAGCAGCGTAGGTGTAGGGCCGACTAATGAAAAACTGTTTTTT.

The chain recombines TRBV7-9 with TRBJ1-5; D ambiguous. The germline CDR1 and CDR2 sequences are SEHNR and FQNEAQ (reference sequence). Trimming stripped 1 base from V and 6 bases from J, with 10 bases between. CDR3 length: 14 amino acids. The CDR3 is CASSLGGLGQPQHF. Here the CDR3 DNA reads TGTGCCAGCAGCTTAGGGGGTTTGGGTCAGCCCCAGCATTTT.